This T cell receptor beta chain was obtained from a study of tumor and adjacent non-tumor tissue in lung cancer. CDR1 and CDR2 from the germline V gene are SGHAT and FQNNGV. The CDR3 has 17 amino acids. V dropped 3 bases and J dropped 4 bases, with 20 bases sitting between them. This sample's RNA came from whole unsorted tissue. More than 3 cm separated this lung sample from the edge of the tumor. Three rounds of nested PCR, following a modified ARM-PCR protocol, produced the TCRbeta library. TCRdb re-derived calls from the multiplex PCR reads in MiXCR, one entry per CDR3 protein. Of 80,000 to 100,000 distinct CDR3 sequences detected, more than 80% appear once; the ten largest clones hold approximately 28%. About this clonotype: The missing conserved phenylalanine or tryptophan at the end of this CDR3 makes a read error likely.

The rearrangement links TRBV11-2 to TRBJ2-3; D may be TRBD1 or TRBD2 (5 bases each). The sequenced material came from distant non-tumor lung tissue. This clonotype was sampled from a man in his sixties with small cell lung cancer. CDR3 sequence: CASSLGPARGVSDTQYS. The CDR3 region has the DNA TGTGCCAGCAGCTTGGGCCCGGCGAGAGGGGTTTCAGATACGCAGTATTCT.